This section outlines one T cell receptor (beta chain) sequence together with its context. The clone's antigen remains unknown. The input lacks base qualities; no much larger clone sits a single base away. The data are from a study of beta chain features in type 1 diabetes (dated by TCRdb to 2017 to 2018). Context from the whole study: Patients and healthy donors did not differ in mean age, gender distribution, total cell number or subset yield. A total of just under 110,000,000 sorted cells were examined across all samples, and RNA yield correlated strongly with the number of cells per subset. The study compared TCRB repertoires of sorted circulating CD4+ T cell subsets between recently diagnosed type 1 diabetes patients and matched healthy donors. Regulatory and stem cell-like memory subsets were isolated from only 8 patients and roughly 8 healthy donors, whereas naive and central memory subsets came from all 30 or so donors.

The High Capacity cDNA Reverse Transcription Kit was used to reverse transcribe all of the isolated RNA, meaning that expressed TCRB transcripts were what got sequenced. Deep immunoSEQ sequencing was performed on naive, central memory and regulatory T cell samples, with an average of around 3.4 million total reads per sample. Sorted cells were lysed in RLT buffer, and RNA was extracted using DNase-treated RNeasy Micro or Mini kits according to cell number. To prevent cross-contamination, each cell subset was processed individually, whereas patient and healthy donor samples were processed jointly. Using the immunoSEQ multiplex PCR, TCRB sequences were amplified from cDNA into 87-bp fragments spanning the CDR3 region. Amplicons were sequenced on the Illumina HiSeq platform. In the authors' own workflow: Synthetic template baselines were used to correct PCR bias computationally, reads within Hamming distance 2 were collapsed, and singletons that could not be merged were discarded. Reads were aligned against IMGT so that V, D and J genes, CDR3 length and insertions or deletions at six rearrangement sites could be assigned. Within each subset, clonotype counts were normalized to sorted cell number, and only after that were true diversity and Gini coefficients computed with the tcR R package. The overlap coefficient, calculated on TCRB nucleotide sequences, was used to quantify repertoire sharing. TCRdb provides this immuneACCESS table in a form limited to in-frame rearrangements. Some clones are lacking; in checked studies, under half of them reflect an unresolved V gene, and why the rest are absent is not known. V, J and clone size are those of that table, while D and trimming were read from the DNA. The sample contains hundreds of thousands of clones, 7.5% to 9% of them found a single time. Jointly, the top ten make up approximately 0.47% of the sample.

The germline V gene encodes CDR1 LGHNA and CDR2 YNFKEQ. The CDR3 goes from the cysteine to the phenylalanine over 18 residues. The entry retains the CDR3 DNA only, 54 bases that are in frame from base 1. Trimming leaves V shorter by 3 bases and J shorter by 4 bases, with the junction holding 8 bases beyond the gene matches. From each donor, a single peripheral blood sample of 90 to 150 mL on average was drawn into heparinised tubes. Using a panel that included CD45RO, CCR7, CD25, CD127, CD95 and CD27, naive, central memory, regulatory and stem cell-like memory CD4+ T cells were sorted on a BD FACSAria II. Every sorted population had a purity above 95%. PBMCs were isolated immediately by Lymphoprep density gradient centrifugation and stained directly without culture. To minimize batch effects, samples were stained and sorted in pairs, one healthy donor with one patient per experiment. Results and caveats for the whole study, not just this receptor: Shorter templates might be favored by PCR, yet because patient and control samples were amplified and corrected together, any such skew would affect both groups equally. Because small numbers of individuals were included in the HLA sub-analyses, any influence of HLA type on TCRB rearrangement was left unresolved. A moderate but significant shortening of TCRB CDR3 length was observed in type 1 diabetes patients in all four CD4+ subsets. Naive, central memory and regulatory TCRB repertoires appeared more similar among patients than among healthy donors. Fewer insertions and more nucleotide deletions at VDJ recombination sites were observed in patients with type 1 diabetes, implying thymic rearrangement abnormalities. Because cDNA was sequenced instead of genomic DNA, highly expressing activated cells could be over-represented, though the groups showed no difference in activation or CD3 levels.

The receptor was isolated from a woman in her late teens or twenties in good health. The sequence is built from TRBV4-2 and TRBJ2-5, with TRBD2 identical over 16 junction bases. The sequenced sample consisted of central memory CD4+ T cells from blood. The CDR3 amino acid sequence is: CASSQAGTSGRARETQYF. The bases read TGTGCCAGCAGCCAGGCCGGGACTAGCGGGAGGGCCAGAGAGACCCAGTACTTC.